This TCR beta chain is drawn from a study of blood T cell repertoires in COVID-19. Study summary: From the United States, Italy and Spain came samples of acute and convalescent COVID-19. From T cells, B-cell-depleted T cells, or PBMCs came the material, which was cDNA or gDNA.

CDR1 is SGHTA, CDR2 FQGNSA, per germline. V lost 5 bases, J lost 4 bases, and 19 bases lay in between. This CDR3 has 16 residues. Authors' analysis steps: Amplification of reference gene primers provided the estimated nucleated cell counts. Clones were read by immunoSEQ multiplex PCR, and TCRdb kept only the in-frame ones, dropping some. V, J and clone size are taken as reported in that table, and D and trimming were inferred from the DNA itself. The sample gives 250,000 or so clones, roughly nine tenths of which show up once; 5.5% to 8% is in the top ten. This clone showed up just once. This chain connects TRBV7-2 to TRBJ2-3; perhaps TRBD1 as D (6 bases). The sequenced sample consisted of peripheral blood. The receptor comes from a man aged 55-75 years with acute or convalescent COVID-19. The CDR3, as DNA: TGTGCCAGCAGCCTAACAGGGAGCTCAGGGGCAGATACGCAGTATTTT. This sequence encodes CASSLTGSSGADTQYF.